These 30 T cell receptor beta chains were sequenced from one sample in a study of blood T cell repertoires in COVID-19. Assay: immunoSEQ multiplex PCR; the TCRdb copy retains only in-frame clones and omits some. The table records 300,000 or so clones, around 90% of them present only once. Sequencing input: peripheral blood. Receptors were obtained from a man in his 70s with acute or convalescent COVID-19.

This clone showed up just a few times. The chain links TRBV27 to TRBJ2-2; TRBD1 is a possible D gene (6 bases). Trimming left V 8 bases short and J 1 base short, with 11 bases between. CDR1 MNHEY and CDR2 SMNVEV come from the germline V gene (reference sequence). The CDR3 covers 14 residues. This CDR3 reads CASHLTGNTGELFF. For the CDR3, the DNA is TGTGCCAGCCACCTGACAGGGAACACCGGGGAGCTGTTTTTT.

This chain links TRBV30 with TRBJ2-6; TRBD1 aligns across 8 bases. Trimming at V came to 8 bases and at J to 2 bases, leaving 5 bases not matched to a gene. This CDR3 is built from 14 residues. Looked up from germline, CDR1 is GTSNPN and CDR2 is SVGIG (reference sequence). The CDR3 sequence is CAESGGTGANVLTF. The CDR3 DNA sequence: TGTGCCGAATCAGGGGGCACTGGGGCCAACGTCCTGACTTTC.

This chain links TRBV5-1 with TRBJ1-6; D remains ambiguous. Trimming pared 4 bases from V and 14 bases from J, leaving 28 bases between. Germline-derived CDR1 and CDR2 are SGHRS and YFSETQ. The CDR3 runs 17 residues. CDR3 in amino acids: CASSNPLGGPEAGALHF. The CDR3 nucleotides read TGCGCCAGCAGCAACCCTCTCGGCGGGCCCGAAGCCGGAGCCCTCCACTTT. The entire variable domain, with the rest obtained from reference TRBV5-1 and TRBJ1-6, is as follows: KAGVTQTPRYLIKTRGQQVTLSCSPISGHRSVSWYQQTPGQGLQFLFEYFSETQRNKGNFPGRFSGRQFSNSRSEMNVSTLELGDSALYLCASSNPLGGPEAGALHFGNGTRLTVT.

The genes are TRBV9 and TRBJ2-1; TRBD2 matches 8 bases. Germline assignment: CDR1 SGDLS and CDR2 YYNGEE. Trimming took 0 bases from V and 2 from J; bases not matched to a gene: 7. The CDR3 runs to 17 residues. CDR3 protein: CASSVAGAGGPYNEQFF. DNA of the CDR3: TGTGCCAGCAGCGTAGCTGGGGCGGGGGGACCCTACAATGAGCAGTTCTTC.

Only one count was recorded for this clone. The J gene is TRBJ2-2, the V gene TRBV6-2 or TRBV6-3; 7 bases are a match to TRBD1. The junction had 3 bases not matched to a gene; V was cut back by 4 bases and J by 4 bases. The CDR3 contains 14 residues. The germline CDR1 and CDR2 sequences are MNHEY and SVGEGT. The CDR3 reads CASSWGQLTGELFF. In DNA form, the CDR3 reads TGTGCCAGCAGTTGGGGACAGCTCACCGGGGAGCTGTTTTTT.

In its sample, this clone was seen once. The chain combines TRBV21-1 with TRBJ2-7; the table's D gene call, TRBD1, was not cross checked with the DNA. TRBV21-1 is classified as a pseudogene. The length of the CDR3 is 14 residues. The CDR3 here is CASSTYSTDYEQYF. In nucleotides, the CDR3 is TGTGCCAGCAGCACATATTCTACAGACTACGAGCAGTACTTC.

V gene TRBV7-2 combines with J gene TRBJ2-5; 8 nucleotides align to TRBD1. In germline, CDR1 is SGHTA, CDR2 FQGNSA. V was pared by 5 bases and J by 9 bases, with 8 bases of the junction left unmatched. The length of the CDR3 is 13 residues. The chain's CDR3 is CASSVDREWPQYF. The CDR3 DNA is TGTGCCAGCAGCGTGGACAGGGAATGGCCCCAGTACTTC.

CDR3: CASSRTGFYEQYF. CDR3 sequence (DNA): TGTGCCAGCAGTCGGACAGGATTCTACGAGCAGTACTTC. J is TRBJ2-7 and V is TRBV6-5; TRBD1 agrees at 7 bases. The V gene's germline CDR1 is MNHEY and CDR2 SVGAGI. CDR3 length: 13 residues. The V gene end was trimmed by 5 bases and the J gene end by 3 bases; junction bases not matched to a gene: 4.

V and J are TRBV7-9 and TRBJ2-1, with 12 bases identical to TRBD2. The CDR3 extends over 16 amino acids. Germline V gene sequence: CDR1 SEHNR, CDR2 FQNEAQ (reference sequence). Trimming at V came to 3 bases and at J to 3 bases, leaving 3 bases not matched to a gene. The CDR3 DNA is TGTGCCAGCAGCTTCTGGACTAGCGGGGTCTACAATGAGCAGTTCTTC. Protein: CASSFWTSGVYNEQFF. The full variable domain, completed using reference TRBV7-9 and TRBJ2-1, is DTGVSQNPRHKITKRGQNVTFRCDPISEHNRLYWYRQTLGQGPEFLTYFQNEAQLEKSRLLSDRFSAERPKGSFSTLEIQRTEQGDSAMYLCASSFWTSGVYNEQFFGPGTRLTVL.

The chain's CDR3 is CASSPGVHTQYF. The CDR3 DNA follows: TGTGCCAGCAGCCCGGGGGTGCATACGCAGTATTTT. The V and J genes are TRBV9 and TRBJ2-3; a weak D match, TRBD2 (6 bases). Trimming stripped 4 bases from V and 7 bases from J, with 10 bases between. This CDR3 is 12 amino acids long. In germline, CDR1 is SGDLS, CDR2 YYNGEE. Combining the CDR3 with reference TRBV9 and TRBJ2-3 gives the whole variable domain DSGVTQTPKHLITATGQRVTLRCSPRSGDLSVYWYQQSLDQGLQFLIQYYNGEERAKGNILERFSAQQFPDLHSELNLSSLELGDSALYFCASSPGVHTQYFGPGTRLTVL.

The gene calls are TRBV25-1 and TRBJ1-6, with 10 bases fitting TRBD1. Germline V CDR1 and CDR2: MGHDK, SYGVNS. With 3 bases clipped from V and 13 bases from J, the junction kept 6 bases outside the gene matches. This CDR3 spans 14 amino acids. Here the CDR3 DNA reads TGTGCCAGCAGTGATGGGACAGGGGTCTTTCCCCTCCACTTT. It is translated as CASSDGTGVFPLHF.

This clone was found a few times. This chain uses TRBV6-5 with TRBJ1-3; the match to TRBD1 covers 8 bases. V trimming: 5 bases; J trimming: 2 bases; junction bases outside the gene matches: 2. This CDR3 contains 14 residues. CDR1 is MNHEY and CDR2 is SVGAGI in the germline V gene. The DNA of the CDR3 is TGTGCCAGCAGTAACAGGGGGACTGGAAACACCATATATTTT. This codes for CASSNRGTGNTIYF.

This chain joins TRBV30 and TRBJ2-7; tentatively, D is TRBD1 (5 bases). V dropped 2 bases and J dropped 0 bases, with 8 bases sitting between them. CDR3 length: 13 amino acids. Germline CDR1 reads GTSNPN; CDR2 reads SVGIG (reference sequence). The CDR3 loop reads CAWSKTDSYEQYF. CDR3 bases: TGTGCCTGGAGTAAGACAGACTCCTACGAGCAGTACTTC.

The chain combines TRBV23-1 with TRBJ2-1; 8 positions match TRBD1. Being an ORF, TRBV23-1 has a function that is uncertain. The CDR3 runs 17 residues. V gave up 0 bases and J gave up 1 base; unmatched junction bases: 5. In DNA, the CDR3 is TGCGCCAGCAGTCAATCGGACAGGGTTACTTCCTACAATGAGCAGTTCTTC. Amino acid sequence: CASSQSDRVTSYNEQFF.

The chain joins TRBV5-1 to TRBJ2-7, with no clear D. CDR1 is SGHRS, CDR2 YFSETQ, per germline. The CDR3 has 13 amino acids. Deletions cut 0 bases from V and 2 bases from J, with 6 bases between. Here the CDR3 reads CASSLGTTYEQYF. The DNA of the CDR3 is TGCGCCAGCAGCTTGGGAACTACCTACGAGCAGTACTTC.

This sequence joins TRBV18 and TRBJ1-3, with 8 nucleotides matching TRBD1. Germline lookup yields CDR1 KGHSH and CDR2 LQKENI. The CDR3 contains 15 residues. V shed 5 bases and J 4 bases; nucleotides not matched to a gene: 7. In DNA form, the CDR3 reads TGTGCCAGCTCAGGAGGACAGGGTGAAGGAAACACCATATATTTT. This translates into CASSGGQGEGNTIYF.

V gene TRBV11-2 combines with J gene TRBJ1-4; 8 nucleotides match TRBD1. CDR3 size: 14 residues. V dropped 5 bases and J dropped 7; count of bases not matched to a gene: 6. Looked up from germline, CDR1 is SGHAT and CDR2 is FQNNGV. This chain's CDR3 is CASSRGTGGEKLFF. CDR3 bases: TGTGCCAGCAGCCGAGGAACAGGGGGTGAAAAACTGTTTTTT. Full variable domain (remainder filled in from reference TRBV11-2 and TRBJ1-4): EAGVAQSPRYKIIEKRQSVAFWCNPISGHATLYWYQQILGQGPKLLIQFQNNGVVDDSQLPKDRFSAERLKGVDSTLKIQPAKLEDSAVYLCASSRGTGGEKLFFGSGTQLSVL.

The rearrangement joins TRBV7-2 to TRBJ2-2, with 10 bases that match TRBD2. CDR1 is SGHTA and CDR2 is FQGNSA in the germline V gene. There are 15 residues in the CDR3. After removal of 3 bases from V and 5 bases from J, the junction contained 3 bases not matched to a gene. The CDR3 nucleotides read TGTGCCAGCAGCTTGGGACTAGCGCGAACCGGGGAGCTGTTTTTT. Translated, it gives CASSLGLARTGELFF.

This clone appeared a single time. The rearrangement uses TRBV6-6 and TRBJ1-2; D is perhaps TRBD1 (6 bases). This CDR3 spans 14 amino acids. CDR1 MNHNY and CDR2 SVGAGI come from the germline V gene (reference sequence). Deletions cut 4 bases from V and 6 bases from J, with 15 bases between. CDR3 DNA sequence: TGTGCCAGCAGTTCAAGACAGGCCGGACATGGCTACACCTTC. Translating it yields CASSSRQAGHGYTF.

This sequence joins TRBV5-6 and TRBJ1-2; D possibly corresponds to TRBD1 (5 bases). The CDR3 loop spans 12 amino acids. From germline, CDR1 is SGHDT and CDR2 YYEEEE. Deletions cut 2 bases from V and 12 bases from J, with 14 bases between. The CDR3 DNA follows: TGTGCCAGCAGCTTACGACCGGGGGTGGACACCTTC. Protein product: CASSLRPGVDTF.

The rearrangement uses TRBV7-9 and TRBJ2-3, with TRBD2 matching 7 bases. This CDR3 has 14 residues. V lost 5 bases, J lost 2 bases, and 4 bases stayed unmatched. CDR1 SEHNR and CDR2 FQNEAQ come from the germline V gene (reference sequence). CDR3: CASSPRDYTDTQYF. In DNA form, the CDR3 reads TGTGCCAGCAGCCCAAGGGACTACACAGATACGCAGTATTTT.

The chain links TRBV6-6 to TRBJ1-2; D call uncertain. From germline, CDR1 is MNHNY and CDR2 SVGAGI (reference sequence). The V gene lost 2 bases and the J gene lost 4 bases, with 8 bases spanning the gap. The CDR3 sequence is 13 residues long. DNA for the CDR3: TGTGCCAGCAGTTACGGCGCGGGCTATGGCTACACCTTC. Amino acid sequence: CASSYGAGYGYTF.

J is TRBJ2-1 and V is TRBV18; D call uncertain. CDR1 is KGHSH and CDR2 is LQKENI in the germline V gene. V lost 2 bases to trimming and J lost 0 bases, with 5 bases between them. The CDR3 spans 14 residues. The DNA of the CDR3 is TGTGCCAGCTCACCAATGAGCTCCTACAATGAGCAGTTCTTC. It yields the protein CASSPMSSYNEQFF.

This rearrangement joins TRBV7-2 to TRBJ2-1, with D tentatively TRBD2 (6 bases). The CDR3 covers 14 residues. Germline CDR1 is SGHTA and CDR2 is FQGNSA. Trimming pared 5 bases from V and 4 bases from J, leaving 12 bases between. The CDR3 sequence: CASSPSGTYNEQFF. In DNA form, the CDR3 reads TGTGCCAGCAGCCCCTCGGGGACTTACAATGAGCAGTTCTTC. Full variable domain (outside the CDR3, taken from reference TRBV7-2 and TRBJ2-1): GAGVSQSPSNKVTEKGKDVELRCDPISGHTALYWYRQSLGQGLEFLIYFQGNSAPDKSGLPSDRFSAERTGGSVSTLTIQRTQQEDSAVYLCASSPSGTYNEQFFGPGTRLTVL.

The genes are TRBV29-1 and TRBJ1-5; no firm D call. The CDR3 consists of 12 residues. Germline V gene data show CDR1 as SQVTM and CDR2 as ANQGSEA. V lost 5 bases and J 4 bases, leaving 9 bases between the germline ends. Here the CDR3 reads CSVKAPNQPQHF. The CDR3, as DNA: TGCAGCGTTAAAGCCCCGAATCAGCCCCAGCATTTT.

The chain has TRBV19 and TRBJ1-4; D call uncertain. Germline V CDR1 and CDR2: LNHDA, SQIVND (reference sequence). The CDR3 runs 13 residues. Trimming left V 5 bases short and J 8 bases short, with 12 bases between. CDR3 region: CASSRGLGEKLFF. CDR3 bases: TGTGCCAGTAGTCGAGGGTTGGGAGAAAAACTGTTTTTT. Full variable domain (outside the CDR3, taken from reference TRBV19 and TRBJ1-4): DGGITQSPKYLFRKEGQNVTLSCEQNLNHDAMYWYRQDPGQGLRLIYYSQIVNDFQKGDIAEGYSVSREKKESFPLTVTSAQKNPTAFYLCASSRGLGEKLFFGSGTQLSVL.

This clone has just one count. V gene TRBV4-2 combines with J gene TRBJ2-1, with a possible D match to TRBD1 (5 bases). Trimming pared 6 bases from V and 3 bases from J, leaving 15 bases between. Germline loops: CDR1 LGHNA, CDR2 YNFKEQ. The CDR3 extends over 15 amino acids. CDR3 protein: CASSITTASYNEQFF. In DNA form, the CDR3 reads TGTGCCAGCAGTATTACGACAGCAAGCTACAATGAGCAGTTCTTC.

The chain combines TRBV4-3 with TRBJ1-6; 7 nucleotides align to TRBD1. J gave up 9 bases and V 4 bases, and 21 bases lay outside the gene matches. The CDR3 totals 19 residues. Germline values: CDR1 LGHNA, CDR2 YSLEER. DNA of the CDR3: TGCGCCAGCAGCCCCAGACCAGGGACAGACGGGGGCATCGGTTCACCCCTCCACTTT. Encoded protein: CASSPRPGTDGGIGSPLHF.

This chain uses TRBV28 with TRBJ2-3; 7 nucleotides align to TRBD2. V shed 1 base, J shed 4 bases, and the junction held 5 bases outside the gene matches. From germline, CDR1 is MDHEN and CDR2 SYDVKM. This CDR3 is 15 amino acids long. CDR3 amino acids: CASSLYGGGPDTQYF. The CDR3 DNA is TGTGCCAGCAGTTTATATGGGGGAGGGCCAGATACGCAGTATTTT.

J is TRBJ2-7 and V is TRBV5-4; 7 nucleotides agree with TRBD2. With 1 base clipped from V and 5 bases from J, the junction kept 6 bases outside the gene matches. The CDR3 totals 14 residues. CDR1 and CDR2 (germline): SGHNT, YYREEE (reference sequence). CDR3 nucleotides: TGTGCCAGCAGCTTGAACCCAGGGAGGGACGAGCAGTACTTC. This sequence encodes CASSLNPGRDEQYF.